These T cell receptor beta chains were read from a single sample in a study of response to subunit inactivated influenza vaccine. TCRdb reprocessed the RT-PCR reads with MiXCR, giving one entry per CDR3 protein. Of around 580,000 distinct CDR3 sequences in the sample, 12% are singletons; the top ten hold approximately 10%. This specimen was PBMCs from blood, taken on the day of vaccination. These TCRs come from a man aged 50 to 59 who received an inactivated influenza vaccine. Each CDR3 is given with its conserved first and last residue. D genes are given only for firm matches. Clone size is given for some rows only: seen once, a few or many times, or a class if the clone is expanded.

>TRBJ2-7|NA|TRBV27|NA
TGTGCCAGCAAATCCAGCCGGGGGAACTACGAGCAGTACTTC
CASKSSRGNYEQYF
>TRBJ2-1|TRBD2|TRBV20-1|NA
TGCAGTGCTGCAGCGGGGGCCTCCCGGGTTGAGCAGTTCTTC
CSAAAGASRVEQFF
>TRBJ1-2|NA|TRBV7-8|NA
TGTGCCAGCAGCCACGACACCTTCACCTATGGCTACACCTTC
CASSHDTFTYGYTF
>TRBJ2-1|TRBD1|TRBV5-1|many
TGCGCCAGCAGCATACGACAGGGGGTCAATGAGCAGTTCTTC
CASSIRQGVNEQFF
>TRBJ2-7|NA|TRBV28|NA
TGTGCCAGCAGCGAGGAGGGCAGGGTGGGCTCCTACGAGCAGTACTTC
CASSEEGRVGSYEQYF
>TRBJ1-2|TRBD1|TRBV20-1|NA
TGCAGTGCTAGAGAAAGTGGCAGGGGGCGGATTCGGCGTGATAACTATGGCTACACCTTC
CSARESGRGRIRRDNYGYTF
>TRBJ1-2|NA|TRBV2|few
TGTGCCAGCAGTGAAATACCGGGTGACTATGGCTACACCTTC
CASSEIPGDYGYTF
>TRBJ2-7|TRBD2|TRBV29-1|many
TGCAGCGTTGAAATAGGACTAGCAGGCTACGAGCAGTACTTC
CSVEIGLAGYEQYF
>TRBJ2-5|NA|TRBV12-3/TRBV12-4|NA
TGTGCCAGCAGCCGCGCGGTGGAGACCCAGTACTTC
CASSRAVETQYF
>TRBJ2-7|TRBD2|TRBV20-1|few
TGCAGTGCTAGGGGGCCGGGACTAGCAAACGAGCAGTACTTC
CSARGPGLANEQYF
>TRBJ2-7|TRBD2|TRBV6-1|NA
TGTGCCAGCAGTCCACCGACTAGCGGGAGTTCTTACGAGCAGTACTTC
CASSPPTSGSSYEQYF
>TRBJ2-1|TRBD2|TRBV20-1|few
TGCAGTGCCGAGACTAGCGGGAGATTTACAAATGAGCAGTTCTTC
CSAETSGRFTNEQFF
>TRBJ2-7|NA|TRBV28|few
TGTGCCAGCAGCATCAGGGCCTACGAGCAGTACTTC
CASSIRAYEQYF
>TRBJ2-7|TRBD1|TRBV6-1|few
TGTGCCAGCAGTATGGGACAGGGGGCGCGAGAGCAGTACTTC
CASSMGQGAREQYF
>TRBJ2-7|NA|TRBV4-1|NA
TGCGCCAGCAGCCAAGATGGAAATGGGGGAGACGAGCAGTACTTC
CASSQDGNGGDEQYF
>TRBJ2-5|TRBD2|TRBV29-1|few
TGCAGCGTTGATACAGTGCTCGGTATAGCGGGGAGAGAAGAGACCCAGTACTTC
CSVDTVLGIAGREETQYF
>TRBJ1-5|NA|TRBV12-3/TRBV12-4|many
TGTGCCAGCAGTTTAGTGGGGTACAATCAGCCCCAGCATTTT
CASSLVGYNQPQHF
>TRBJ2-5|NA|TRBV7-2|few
TGTGCCAGCAGCTTAGCCACAACAGCATGGGAGACCCAGTACTTC
CASSLATTAWETQYF
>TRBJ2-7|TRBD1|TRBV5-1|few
TGCGCCAGCAGCTTGGGTAACAGGGGTAACGAGCAGTACTTC
CASSLGNRGNEQYF
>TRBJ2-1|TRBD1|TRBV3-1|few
TGTGCCAGCAGCCAGGCTGGACAGGTCAATGAGCAGTTCTTC
CASSQAGQVNEQFF
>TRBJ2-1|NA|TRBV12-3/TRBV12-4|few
TGTGCCAGCAGTTTTTCCTTTCATGAGCAGTTCTTC
CASSFSFHEQFF
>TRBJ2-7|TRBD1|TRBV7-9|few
TGTGCCAGCAGCTTCCGGGACAGGGGATCCTACGAGCAGTACTTC
CASSFRDRGSYEQYF
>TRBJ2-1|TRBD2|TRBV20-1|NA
TGCAGTGCTAGTAAGGTGACTAGCGGGTACAATGAGCAGTTCTTC
CSASKVTSGYNEQFF
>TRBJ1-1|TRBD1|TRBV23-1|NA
TGCGCCAGCAGTCAATCCCCGACAGGGCAGTCCACTGAAGCTTTCTTT
CASSQSPTGQSTEAFF
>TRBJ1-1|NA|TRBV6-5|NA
TGTGCCAGCAGTTACTCGCCGGGGATGAACACTGAAGCTTTCTTT
CASSYSPGMNTEAFF
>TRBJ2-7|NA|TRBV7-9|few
TGTGCCAGCAGCTTAGGGGCAAGGGGGGACTTC
CASSLGARGDF